The clone carrying this T cell receptor beta chain was picked up a small number of times. With a J-beta primer mix and a sample-barcoded 5' primer, a second PCR ran about 7 to 12 cycles. TCRdb used MiXCR to reprocess the 5' RACE reads, holding one entry per CDR3 protein. The profile shows around 2 million distinct CDR3 sequences, more than 35% of them singletons. V was shortened by 4 bases and J by 8 bases, with 13 bases between the two germline ends. The germline CDR1 and CDR2 sequences are SGHTA and FQGNSA. The CDR3 consists of 13 residues. The record originates from a study of blood T cells in healthy people across ages.

This TCR was sampled from a human donor in good health. The sequenced material came from blood. This chain connects TRBV7-2 to TRBJ2-3; possible D gene TRBD2, 7 bases. The CDR3 loop reads CASSSAGQVTQYF. The CDR3 bases are TGTGCCAGCAGCTCAGCGGGACAAGTTACGCAGTATTTT.